This T cell receptor (beta chain) was retrieved from a study of blood T cell repertoires in COVID-19. The method was immunoSEQ multiplex PCR; TCRdb's version includes in-frame clones alone and lacks a portion of them. The sample has fewer than 200,000 clones, approximately 87% seen once. The V and J ends lost 0 bases and 5 bases, in that order; junction bases with no gene match: 4. This CDR3 is built from 14 residues. The germline V gene encodes CDR1 GTSNPN and CDR2 SVGIG (reference sequence). The sample taken for sequencing was PBMCs or T cells enriched from blood (not recorded which). This chain connects TRBV30 to TRBJ2-7, with TRBD2 matching over 10 bases. The origin of this receptor is a woman aged 45-60 years who had recovered from COVID-19. DNA for the CDR3: TGTGCCTGGAGTGTGCTAGCGGGAGCGGACGAGCAGTACGTC. Its translation is CAWSVLAGADEQYV.